The clone carrying this TCR beta chain was counted a few times. The antigen remains undetermined. PCR used 60 Vbeta primers and 13 Jbeta primers. Repertoires were generated with immunoSEQ multiplex PCR, while TCRdb's copy carries only in-frame clones and drops some. The repertoire has around 140,000 clones, about 9.2% of them found once; the top ten carry approximately 7.5%. Germline V lookup: CDR1 SGHNT, CDR2 YYREEE (reference sequence). The length of the CDR3 is 17 residues. The V and J ends lost 4 bases and 6 bases, in that order; junction bases with no gene match: 9. The data stem from a study of cytomegalovirus exposure and HLA in healthy donors. Across the study: An early data release held tens of millions of unique TCRs from HLA-typed donors.

Study-wide results and limits: Several of the most significant clusters appeared, in a later analysis, to be linked to common viral pathogens. Sequencing artifact likely explains a cluster of highly shared sequence variants. Analysis performed later showed TCR beta chains linked to HLA being more clonally expanded than equally common others.

The specimen sequenced was PBMCs. The genes are TRBV5-4 and TRBJ1-6, with 11 bases lining up with TRBD1. The sequence derives from a woman aged 35 to 49 in good health and CMV-seropositive. The CDR3 DNA sequence: TGTGCCAGCAGCACCGGGGACAGGGGGGCATTTAATTCACCCCTCCACTTT. Protein product: CASSTGDRGAFNSPLHF. Drawing the rest from reference TRBV5-4 and TRBJ1-6, the complete variable domain is ETGVTQSPTHLIKTRGQQVTLRCSSQSGHNTVSWYQQALGQGPQFIFQYYREEENGRGNFPPRFSGLQFPNYSSELNVNALELDDSALYLCASSTGDRGAFNSPLHFGNGTRLTVT.